The TCR beta chain under discussion was sequenced for a study of human T cells and chemical hapten exposure. TCRdb analysed the RACE reads with MiXCR anew, one entry per CDR3 protein. The data contain 65,000 to 80,000 distinct CDR3 sequences, around 10% of them singletons. This clonotype was recorded a few times. The germline gene is not matched at one end of the junction; a read error may be the cause. Time point: patch test 1, 2 weeks after DPC sensitization. The treatment is: therapeutic diphenylcyclopropenone sensitization with weekly scalp DPC. The CDR3 length is 13 residues. The sequence derives from a woman in her fifties or sixties with alopecia areata. Some clones in this sample may be carry-over from other donors' samples. The gene calls are TRBV12-3 or TRBV12-4 and TRBJ2-5, with TRBD2 matching over 9 bases. The specimen comprised whole blood, sampled in connection with sensitization to the hapten diphenylcyclopropenone (DPC). In nucleotides, the CDR3 is TGTGCCAGCAGTCTAGCGGGGACAGAGACCCAGTACTTC. As protein: CASSLAGTETQYF.